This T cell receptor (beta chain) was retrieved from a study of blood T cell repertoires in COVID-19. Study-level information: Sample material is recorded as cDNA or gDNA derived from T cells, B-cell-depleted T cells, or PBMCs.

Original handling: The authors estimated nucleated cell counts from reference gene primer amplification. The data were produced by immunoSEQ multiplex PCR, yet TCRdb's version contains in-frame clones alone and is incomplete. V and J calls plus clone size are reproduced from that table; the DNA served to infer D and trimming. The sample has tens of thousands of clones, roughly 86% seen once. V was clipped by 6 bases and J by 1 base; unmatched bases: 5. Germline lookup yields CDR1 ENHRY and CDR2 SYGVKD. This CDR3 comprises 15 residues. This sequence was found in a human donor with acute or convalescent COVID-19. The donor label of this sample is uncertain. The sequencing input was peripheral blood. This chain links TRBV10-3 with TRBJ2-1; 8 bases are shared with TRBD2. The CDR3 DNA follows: TGTGCCATCAGCGGGTCGGGGGGGTCCTACAATGAGCAGTTCTTC. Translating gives CAISGSGGSYNEQFF.